The source of this T cell receptor (beta chain) is a study of T cells in Graves' hyperthyroidism and ophthalmopathy. Notes on the study in general: Separating ophthalmopathy from stable hyperthyroidism was achieved by a 13 V-J model.

RNA transcripts provided the source from which TCR beta CDR3 regions were amplified. The HTBI primer set served for first-round RT-PCR of the TCR CDR3. TCRdb ran MiXCR on the multiplex PCR reads and lists one entry per CDR3 protein. The sample carries 300,000 to 400,000 distinct CDR3 sequences, approximately 18% recorded once. This clonotype was picked up a small number of times. The antigen is undetermined. Trimming stripped 8 bases from V and 6 bases from J, with 17 bases between. The CDR3 extends over 13 amino acids. Germline V gene data show CDR1 as WSHSY and CDR2 as SAAADI. The chain couples TRBV10-2 to TRBJ2-7; tentative D call: TRBD1 (5 bases). The receptor comes from a woman aged 45-65 years with Graves' hyperthyroidism. Source material: blood. The CDR3 reads CASQSTIRGEQYV. The CDR3 region has the DNA TGCGCCAGCCAGAGCACCATAAGGGGCGAGCAGTACGTC.